The present entry profiles one T cell receptor (beta chain) with its context. Its specificity is not known. The sample belongs to a study of T cell repertoires in cytomegalovirus infection. Study information: Evidence of both CMV infection and a matching HLA type came from public TCR beta signatures. Notes on the study in general: Carriage of CMV together with the relevant HLA was identifiable through cumulative public TCR beta family frequency. Within the response measured ex vivo, HLA-C-restricted CMV-specific TCR beta clonotypes were dominant.

TCRdb itself ran the reads through MiXCR, one entry per CDR3 protein. The profile shows under 90,000 distinct CDR3 sequences, 20% to 25% of them singletons. The V gene lost 0 bases and the J gene lost 0 bases, with 15 bases spanning the gap. This CDR3 is built from 19 residues. Germline V gene sequence: CDR1 LGHNA, CDR2 YSLEER. The genes are TRBV4-3 and TRBJ2-6; no clear D. Sequencing used PBMCs, sequenced either directly or after in vitro stimulation (not recorded which). The TCR sequence derives from a human donor in good health (CMV status not recorded). Some clones in this sample may be carry-over from other donors' samples. In DNA, the CDR3 is TGCGCCAGCAGCCAAGATCGAGTTGGACCACTCTCTGGGGCCAACGTCCTGACTTTC. It is translated as CASSQDRVGPLSGANVLTF.